What follows is one T cell receptor (beta chain) and its context. Its specificity is unknown. This entry comes from a study of OX40 agonist ivuxolimab in advanced cancers. Turning to the study itself: From roughly 20 to 79 years was the age range, with a mean of 60 years, and roughly 80% were male. Treatment received earlier with anti-PD-1, anti-PD-L1 or anti-CTLA-4 agents was allowed, and 40% had some. Study-wide results and caveats: On average, CD8+ T cells had more expanded clones than CD4+.

Germline V gives CDR1 MDHEN, CDR2 SYDVKM. The CDR3 runs to 14 residues. V gave up 6 bases and J gave up 0 bases; unmatched junction bases: 4. The repertoire was sequenced with immunoSEQ multiplex PCR; TCRdb's copy has only in-frame clones and lacks some. The sample comprises 60,000 to 65,000 clones, around 93% of which are singletons, and more than 1.5% rests with the top ten. Sequencing was performed on CD4+ or CD8+ T cells sorted from blood, taken in a trial of the OX40 agonist ivuxolimab. The sequence derives from an adult with an advanced solid tumor such as melanoma, head and neck, liver or kidney cancer. The chain joins TRBV28 to TRBJ1-2, with TRBD1 identical over 7 bases. The CDR3 nucleotides are TGTGCCAGCAGCCCGGGACAGACTAACTATGGCTACACCTTC. Protein product: CASSPGQTNYGYTF.